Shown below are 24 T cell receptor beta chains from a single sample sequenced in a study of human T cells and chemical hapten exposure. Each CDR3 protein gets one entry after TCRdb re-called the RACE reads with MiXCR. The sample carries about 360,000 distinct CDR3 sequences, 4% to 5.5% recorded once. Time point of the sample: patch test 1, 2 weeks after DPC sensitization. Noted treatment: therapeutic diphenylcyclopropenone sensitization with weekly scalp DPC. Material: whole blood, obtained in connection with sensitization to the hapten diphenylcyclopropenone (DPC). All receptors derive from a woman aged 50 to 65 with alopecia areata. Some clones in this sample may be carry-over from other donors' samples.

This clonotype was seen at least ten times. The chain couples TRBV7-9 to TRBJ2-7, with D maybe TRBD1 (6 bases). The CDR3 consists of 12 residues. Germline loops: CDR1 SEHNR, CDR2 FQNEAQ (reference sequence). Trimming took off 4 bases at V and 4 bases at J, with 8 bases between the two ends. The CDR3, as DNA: TGTGCCAGCAGCTCCGGACAGTACGAGCAGTACTTC. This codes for CASSSGQYEQYF.

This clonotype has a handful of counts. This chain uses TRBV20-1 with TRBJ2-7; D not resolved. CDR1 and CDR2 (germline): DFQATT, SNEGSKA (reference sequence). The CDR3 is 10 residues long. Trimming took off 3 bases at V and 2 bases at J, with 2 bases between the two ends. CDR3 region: CSARPYEQYF. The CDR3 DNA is TGCAGTGCTAGGCCCTACGAGCAGTACTTC.

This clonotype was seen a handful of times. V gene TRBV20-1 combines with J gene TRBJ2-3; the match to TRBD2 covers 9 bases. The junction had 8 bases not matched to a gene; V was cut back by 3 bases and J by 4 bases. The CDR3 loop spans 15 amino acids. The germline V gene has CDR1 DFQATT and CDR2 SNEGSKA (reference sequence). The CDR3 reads CSASVLAGGPDTQYF. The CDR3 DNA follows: TGCAGTGCTAGTGTCTTGGCGGGAGGGCCAGATACGCAGTATTTT.

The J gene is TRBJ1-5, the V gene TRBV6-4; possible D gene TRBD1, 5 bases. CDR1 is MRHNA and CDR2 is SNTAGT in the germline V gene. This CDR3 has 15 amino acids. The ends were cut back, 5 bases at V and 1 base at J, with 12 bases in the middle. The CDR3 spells CASSPDWGSNQPQHF. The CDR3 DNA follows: TGTGCCAGCAGTCCCGATTGGGGCAGCAATCAGCCCCAGCATTTT.

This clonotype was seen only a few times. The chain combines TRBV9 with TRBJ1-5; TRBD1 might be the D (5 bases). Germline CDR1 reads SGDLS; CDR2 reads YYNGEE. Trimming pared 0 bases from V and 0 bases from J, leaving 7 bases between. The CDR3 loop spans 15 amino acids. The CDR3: CASSVAGISNQPQHF. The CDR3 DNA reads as TGTGCCAGCAGCGTAGCAGGGATTAGCAATCAGCCCCAGCATTTT.

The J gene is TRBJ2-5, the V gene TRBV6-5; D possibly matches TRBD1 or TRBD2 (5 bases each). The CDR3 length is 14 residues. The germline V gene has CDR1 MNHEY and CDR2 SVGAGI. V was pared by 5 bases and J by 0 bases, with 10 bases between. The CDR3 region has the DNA TGTGCCAGCAGTAACACGGGACACCAAGAGACCCAGTACTTC. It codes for CASSNTGHQETQYF.

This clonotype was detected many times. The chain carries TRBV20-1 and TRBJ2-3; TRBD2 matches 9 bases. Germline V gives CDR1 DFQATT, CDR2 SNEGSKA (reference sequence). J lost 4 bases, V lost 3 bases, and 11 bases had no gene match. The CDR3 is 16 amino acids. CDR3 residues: CSASGGVAGESDTQYF. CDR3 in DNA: TGCAGTGCTAGTGGGGGTGTAGCGGGGGAATCAGATACGCAGTATTTT.

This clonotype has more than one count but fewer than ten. This CDR3 is CASSGSNGGDNQPQHF. CDR3 DNA sequence: TGTGCCAGCAGTGGGAGTAACGGGGGAGACAATCAGCCCCAGCATTTT. This chain uses TRBV28 with TRBJ1-5; TRBD1 is a possible D gene (5 bases). The CDR3 is made up of 16 amino acids. CDR1 is MDHEN and CDR2 is SYDVKM in the germline V gene. The V and J ends lost 5 bases and 3 bases respectively, with 17 bases between them.

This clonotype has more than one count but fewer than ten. CDR3 nucleotides: TGCAGTGCTAGAGATGAATCCGGGACACCATTTGCAACTAATGAAAAACTGTTTTTT. It yields the protein CSARDESGTPFATNEKLFF. The chain has TRBV20-1 and TRBJ1-4, with D possibly being TRBD1 (6 bases). Germline assignment: CDR1 DFQATT and CDR2 SNEGSKA (reference sequence). V was shortened by 0 bases and J by 0 bases, with 20 bases between the two germline ends. The CDR3 loop spans 19 amino acids.

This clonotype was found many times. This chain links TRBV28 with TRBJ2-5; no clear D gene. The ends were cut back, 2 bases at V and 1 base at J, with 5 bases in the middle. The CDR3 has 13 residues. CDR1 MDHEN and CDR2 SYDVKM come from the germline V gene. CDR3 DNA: TGTGCCAGCAGTTTAACCGCCCAAGAGACCCAGTACTTC. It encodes CASSLTAQETQYF.

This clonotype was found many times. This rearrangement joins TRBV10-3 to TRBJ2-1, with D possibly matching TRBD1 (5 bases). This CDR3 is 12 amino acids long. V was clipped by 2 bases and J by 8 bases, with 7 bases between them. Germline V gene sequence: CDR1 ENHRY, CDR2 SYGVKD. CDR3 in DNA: TGTGCCATCAGTGAGATAGGGGATGAGCAGTTCTTC. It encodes CAISEIGDEQFF.

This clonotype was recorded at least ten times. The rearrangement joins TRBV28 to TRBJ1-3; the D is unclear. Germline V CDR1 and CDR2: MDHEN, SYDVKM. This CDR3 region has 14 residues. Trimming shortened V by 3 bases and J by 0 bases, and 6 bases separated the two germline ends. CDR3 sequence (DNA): TGTGCCAGCAGTTTTAGGGCCTCTGGAAACACCATATATTTT. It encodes CASSFRASGNTIYF.

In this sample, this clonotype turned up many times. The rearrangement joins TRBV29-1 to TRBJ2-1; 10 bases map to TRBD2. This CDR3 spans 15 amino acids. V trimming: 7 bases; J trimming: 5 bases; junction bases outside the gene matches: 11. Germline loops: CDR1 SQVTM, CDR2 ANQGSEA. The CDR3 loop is CSALAGTSADNEQFF. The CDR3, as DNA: TGCAGCGCTTTGGCCGGGACTAGCGCCGACAATGAGCAGTTCTTC.

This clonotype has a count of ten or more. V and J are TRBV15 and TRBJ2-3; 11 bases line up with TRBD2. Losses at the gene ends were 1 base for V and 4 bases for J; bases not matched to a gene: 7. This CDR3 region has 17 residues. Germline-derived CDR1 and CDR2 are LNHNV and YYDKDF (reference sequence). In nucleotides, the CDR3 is TGTGCCACCAGCAGAGTTCTTCCGGGACTAGCGGCAGATACGCAGTATTTT. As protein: CATSRVLPGLAADTQYF.

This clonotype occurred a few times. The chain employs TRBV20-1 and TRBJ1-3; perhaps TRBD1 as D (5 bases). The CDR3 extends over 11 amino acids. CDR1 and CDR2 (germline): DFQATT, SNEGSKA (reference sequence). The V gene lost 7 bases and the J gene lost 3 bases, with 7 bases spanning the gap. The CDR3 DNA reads TGCAGTGTAGGGGATGGAAACACCATATATTTT. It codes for CSVGDGNTIYF.

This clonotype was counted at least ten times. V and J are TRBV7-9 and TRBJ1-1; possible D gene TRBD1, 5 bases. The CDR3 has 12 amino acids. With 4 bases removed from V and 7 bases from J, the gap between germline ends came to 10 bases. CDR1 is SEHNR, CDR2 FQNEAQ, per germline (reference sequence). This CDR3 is CASSWTGLEAFF. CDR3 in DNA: TGTGCCAGCAGCTGGACGGGGCTTGAAGCTTTCTTT. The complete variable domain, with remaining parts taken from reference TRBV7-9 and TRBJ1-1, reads DTGVSQNPRHKITKRGQNVTFRCDPISEHNRLYWYRQTLGQGPEFLTYFQNEAQLEKSRLLSDRFSAERPKGSFSTLEIQRTEQGDSAMYLCASSWTGLEAFFGQGTRLTVV.

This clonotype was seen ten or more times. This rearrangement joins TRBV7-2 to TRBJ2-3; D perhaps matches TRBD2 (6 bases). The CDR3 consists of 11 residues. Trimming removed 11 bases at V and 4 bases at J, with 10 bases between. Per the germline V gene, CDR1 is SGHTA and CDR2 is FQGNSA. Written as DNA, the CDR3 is TGTGCCGCCGGGAGCGCAGATACGCAGTATTTT. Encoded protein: CAAGSADTQYF.

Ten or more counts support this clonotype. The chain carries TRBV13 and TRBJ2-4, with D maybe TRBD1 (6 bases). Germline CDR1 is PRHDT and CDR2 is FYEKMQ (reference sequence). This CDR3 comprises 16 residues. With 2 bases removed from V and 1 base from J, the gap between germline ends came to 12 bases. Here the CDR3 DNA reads TGTGCCAGCAGCTTACCAGGGGAAGCTGCCAAAAACATTCAGTACTTC. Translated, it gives CASSLPGEAAKNIQYF.

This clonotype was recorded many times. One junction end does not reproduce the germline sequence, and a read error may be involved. CDR3 sequence: CASSYSRHAGEGVF. DNA for the CDR3: TGTGCCAGCAGTTACTCGCGACACGCGGGTGAAGGAGTCTTT. The rearrangement links TRBV6-2 or TRBV6-3 to TRBJ1-1; unclear D gene. The CDR3 is made up of 14 amino acids. Germline assignment: CDR1 MNHEY and CDR2 SVGEGT.

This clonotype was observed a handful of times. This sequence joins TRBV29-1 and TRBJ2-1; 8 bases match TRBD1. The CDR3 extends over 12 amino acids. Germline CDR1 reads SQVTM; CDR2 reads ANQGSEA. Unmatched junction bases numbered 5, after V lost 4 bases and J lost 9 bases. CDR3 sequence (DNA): TGCAGCGTTGGTCAGGGGGCGGGTGAGCAGTTCTTC. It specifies CSVGQGAGEQFF.

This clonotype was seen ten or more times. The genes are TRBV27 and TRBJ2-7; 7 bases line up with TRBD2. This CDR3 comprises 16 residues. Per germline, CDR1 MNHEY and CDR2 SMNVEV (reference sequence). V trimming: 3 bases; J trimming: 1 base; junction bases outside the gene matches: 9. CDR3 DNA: TGTGCCAGCAGTTTGGGAGGGTGGGGCGCTTCCTACGAGCAGTACTTC. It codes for CASSLGGWGASYEQYF.

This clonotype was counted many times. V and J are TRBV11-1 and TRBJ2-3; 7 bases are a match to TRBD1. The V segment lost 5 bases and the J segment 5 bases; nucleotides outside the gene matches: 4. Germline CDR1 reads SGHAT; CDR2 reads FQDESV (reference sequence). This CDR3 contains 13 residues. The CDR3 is CASSLQGRDTQYF. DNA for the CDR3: TGTGCCAGCAGCCTACAGGGGCGAGATACGCAGTATTTT.

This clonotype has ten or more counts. CDR3 bases: TGCGCCAGCAGTGACGTTGGGAGGCCCACTTACAATGAGCAGTTCTTC. Its protein product is CASSDVGRPTYNEQFF. The chain links TRBV10-2 to TRBJ2-1; a possible D gene is TRBD2 (6 bases). V lost 3 bases, J lost 4 bases, and 16 bases lay in between. The CDR3 runs 16 residues. Looked up from germline, CDR1 is WSHSY and CDR2 is SAAADI.

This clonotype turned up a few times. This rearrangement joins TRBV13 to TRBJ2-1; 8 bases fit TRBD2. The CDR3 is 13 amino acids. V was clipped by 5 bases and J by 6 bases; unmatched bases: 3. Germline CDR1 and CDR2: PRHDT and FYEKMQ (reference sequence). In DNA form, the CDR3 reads TGTGCCAGCAGCCCGGGACTAGGCAATGAGCAGTTCTTC. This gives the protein CASSPGLGNEQFF.